This is a list of T cell receptor beta chains from one sample in a study of T cell repertoires in cytomegalovirus infection. Their antigen targets remain unknown. Each CDR3 protein gets one entry after TCRdb re-called the reads with MiXCR. The sample includes 370,000 or so distinct CDR3 sequences, roughly 34% of them seen just once. The source was cultured PBMCs, collected from culture after CMV antigen stimulation. Every receptor here comes from a human donor in good health (CMV status not recorded). Some clones in this sample may be carry-over from other donors' samples. Each CDR3 is given with its conserved first and last residue.

v_call: TRBV7-2
j_call: TRBJ2-3
cdr3_aa: CASSLGLAAPGTQYF

v_call: TRBV7-2
j_call: TRBJ2-6
cdr3_aa: CASSVRGPSGANVLTF

v_call: TRBV7-6
j_call: TRBJ1-1
cdr3_aa: CASNIASTEAFF

v_call: TRBV7-9
j_call: TRBJ1-5
cdr3_aa: CASSPAGGQSQPQHF

v_call: TRBV5-4
j_call: TRBJ2-1
cdr3_aa: CASSLLLANNEQFF

v_call: TRBV13
j_call: TRBJ2-1
cdr3_aa: CASSPPGLNSYNEQFF

v_call: TRBV10-3
j_call: TRBJ2-7
cdr3_aa: CAISGATERRGEQYF

v_call: TRBV7-4
j_call: TRBJ2-1
cdr3_aa: CASSFRLADFSYNEQFF

v_call: TRBV2
j_call: TRBJ2-3
cdr3_aa: CASSPANTQYF

v_call: TRBV6-2/TRBV6-3
j_call: TRBJ2-1
cdr3_aa: CASSEKGLPNNEQFF

v_call: TRBV7-8
j_call: TRBJ2-5
cdr3_aa: CASSEVQETQYF

v_call: TRBV6-2/TRBV6-3
j_call: TRBJ2-3
cdr3_aa: CASSYLAGKLTDTQYF

v_call: TRBV7-9
j_call: TRBJ1-1
cdr3_aa: CASSHRRPGTANTEAFF

v_call: TRBV19
j_call: TRBJ1-2
cdr3_aa: CASSINVLQFYGYTF

v_call: TRBV20-1
j_call: TRBJ2-1
cdr3_aa: CSARDSGQASSYNEQFF

v_call: TRBV27
j_call: TRBJ2-7
cdr3_aa: CASSHPGTSGSYEQYF

v_call: TRBV5-4
j_call: TRBJ2-7
cdr3_aa: CASSPSGQPYEQYF

v_call: TRBV7-2
j_call: TRBJ2-5
cdr3_aa: CASSSDVTQYF

v_call: TRBV7-2
j_call: TRBJ1-2
cdr3_aa: CASSPLWQGKGYTF

v_call: TRBV12-3/TRBV12-4
j_call: TRBJ2-3
cdr3_aa: CASTRGGTDTQYF

v_call: TRBV19
j_call: TRBJ2-1
cdr3_aa: CASSMGRGQVEVIHNEQFF

v_call: TRBV9
j_call: TRBJ2-5
cdr3_aa: CASSVSWGPGQETQYF

v_call: TRBV6-2/TRBV6-3
j_call: TRBJ2-3
cdr3_aa: CASSYYPETDTQYF

v_call: TRBV19
j_call: TRBJ1-5
cdr3_aa: CASSMSGAQPQHF

v_call: TRBV20-1
j_call: TRBJ2-7
cdr3_aa: CSARASGASVSVSSYEQYF

v_call: TRBV7-2
j_call: TRBJ1-5
cdr3_aa: CASSLDRDRYQPQHF